Below, 16 T cell receptor beta chains from the same sample are listed, as sequenced in a study of cytomegalovirus exposure and HLA in healthy donors. 13 Jbeta primers and 60 Vbeta primers were used for the PCR. Libraries were prepared by immunoSEQ multiplex PCR; TCRdb keeps only in-frame clonotypes and omits some of them. Among some 210,000 clones listed, more than 75% were seen once. Source material: PBMCs. These receptor sequences come from a man between 25 and 39 years old in good health and CMV-seronegative.

V usage is TRBV5-8 and J usage is TRBJ1-1; 7 bases line up with TRBD1. Germline CDR1 and CDR2: SGHTS and YDEGEE. V was pared by 2 bases and J by 10 bases, with 2 bases of the junction left unmatched. CDR3 length equals 11 residues. CDR3 DNA sequence: TGTGCCAGCAGCTTCTACAGGGGAGCTTTCTTT. Protein sequence: CASSFYRGAFF.

The chain joins TRBV19 to TRBJ2-5, with D perhaps TRBD2 (5 bases). Trimming removed 4 bases at V and 2 bases at J, with 11 bases between. The CDR3 is made up of 14 amino acids. CDR1 is LNHDA and CDR2 is SQIVND in the germline V gene (reference sequence). The CDR3 loop is CASSTPKRQETQYF. CDR3 DNA: TGTGCCAGTAGTACTCCAAAGCGGCAAGAGACCCAGTACTTC.

The CDR3 DNA reads TGTGCCAGCAGCTCCGGGACAGGCCGGTGGGGCTACACCTTC. Protein sequence: CASSSGTGRWGYTF. The chain is built from TRBV5-4 and TRBJ1-2; 8 bases agree with TRBD1. CDR3 length: 14 residues. J was trimmed by 8 bases and V by 3 bases; bases with no gene match: 9. Per germline, CDR1 SGHNT and CDR2 YYREEE (reference sequence).

The CDR3 region has the DNA TGTGCCAGCAGCTTATTCCGGACCGGGGAGCTGTTTTTT. Amino acids: CASSLFRTGELFF. The chain employs TRBV7-6 and TRBJ2-2; no definite D call. V shed 2 bases and J shed 5 bases, with 6 bases lying between them. This CDR3 comprises 13 residues. CDR1 and CDR2 from the germline V gene are SGHVS and FNYEAQ.

This rearrangement joins TRBV14 to TRBJ2-5; TRBD1 aligns across 10 bases. The ends lost 4 bases at V and 2 bases at J; junction bases unmatched: 10. Germline CDR1 reads SGHDN; CDR2 reads FVKESK. The CDR3 is made up of 17 amino acids. CDR3 nucleotides: TGTGCCAGCAGCCCTTTACTAGGACAGGGGGAACAAGAGACCCAGTACTTC. Translated, it gives CASSPLLGQGEQETQYF.

The genes are TRBV18 and TRBJ1-5, with TRBD1 as a possible D gene (5 bases). V was trimmed by 0 bases and J by 4 bases, leaving 7 bases between them. The CDR3 contains 14 residues. Germline CDR1 reads KGHSH; CDR2 reads LQKENI. The CDR3 is CASSPPGGNQPQHF. The DNA of the CDR3 is TGTGCCAGCTCACCACCCGGGGGGAATCAGCCCCAGCATTTT.

The chain recombines TRBV11-2 with TRBJ2-1, with 7 bases fitting TRBD1. CDR1 is SGHAT, CDR2 FQNNGV, per germline. The length of the CDR3 is 13 residues. V was clipped by 8 bases and J by 7 bases; unmatched bases: 8. The CDR3: CASATGVVNEQFF. The CDR3 coding sequence is TGTGCCAGCGCCACAGGGGTCGTGAATGAGCAGTTCTTC. Using reference TRBV11-2 and TRBJ2-1 for the parts outside the CDR3, the full variable domain is EAGVAQSPRYKIIEKRQSVAFWCNPISGHATLYWYQQILGQGPKLLIQFQNNGVVDDSQLPKDRFSAERLKGVDSTLKIQPAKLEDSAVYLCASATGVVNEQFFGPGTRLTVL.

The rearrangement links TRBV11-2 to TRBJ2-3, with a possible D match to TRBD1 (6 bases). CDR1 and CDR2 (germline): SGHAT, FQNNGV. The CDR3 spans 14 residues. V was pared by 2 bases and J by 4 bases, with 10 bases between. CDR3 region: CASSLFDRSDTQYF. The DNA of the CDR3 is TGTGCCAGCAGCTTATTCGACAGGTCAGATACGCAGTATTTT.

The V call is TRBV30, the J call TRBJ2-5, with D possibly TRBD2 on 5 matching bases. The CDR3 spans 13 residues. V lost 3 bases and J lost 6, with 14 bases in between. Per germline, CDR1 GTSNPN and CDR2 SVGIG (reference sequence). CDR3 in DNA: TGTGCCTGGAGGAGGGCGTCAGTCAAGACCCAGTACTTC. This encodes CAWRRASVKTQYF.

The chain joins TRBV27 to TRBJ2-3; possibly TRBD1 for D (6 bases). The CDR3 is 14 residues long. The germline V gene encodes CDR1 MNHEY and CDR2 SMNVEV (reference sequence). V lost 2 bases, J lost 6 bases, and 12 bases lay in between. The CDR3 DNA is TGTGCCAGCAGTTTAAGGGGCAGGGGTGATACGCAGTATTTT. Its translation: CASSLRGRGDTQYF.

This CDR3 reads CASSSWTGGNYGYTF. CDR3 sequence (DNA): TGTGCCAGCAGCTCATGGACAGGGGGAAACTATGGCTACACCTTC. V is TRBV5-4 and J is TRBJ1-2; 10 bases are a match to TRBD1. This CDR3 contains 15 residues. The junction had 4 bases not matched to a gene; V was cut back by 3 bases and J by 2 bases. Germline V CDR1 and CDR2: SGHNT, YYREEE (reference sequence).

The rearrangement uses TRBV9 and TRBJ2-3; D may be TRBD2 (7 bases). The CDR3 runs to 15 residues. Germline assignment: CDR1 SGDLS and CDR2 YYNGEE. V was clipped by 3 bases and J by 5 bases, with 16 bases between them. The CDR3 coding sequence is TGTGCCAGCAGCGCCCTGGCGGGGGCAGGAGATACGCAGTATTTT. Amino acids: CASSALAGAGDTQYF.

This clone was observed a few times. Other nucleotide sequences in the sample specify the same CDR3. J is TRBJ2-7 and V is TRBV7-2, with 7 bases identical to TRBD1. CDR3 size: 13 residues. With 5 bases clipped from V and 5 bases from J, the junction kept 6 bases outside the gene matches. Germline V lookup: CDR1 SGHTA, CDR2 FQGNSA. The CDR3 spells CASSRDRVNEQYF. CDR3 nucleotides: TGTGCCAGCAGCCGAGACAGGGTTAACGAGCAGTACTTC.

This clone was recorded only once. The rearrangement uses TRBV6-6 and TRBJ1-6; TRBD1 is a possible D gene (6 bases). Germline V lookup: CDR1 MNHNY, CDR2 SVGAGI (reference sequence). The CDR3 runs to 14 residues. V was shortened by 0 bases and J by 8 bases, with 8 bases between the two germline ends. The DNA for the CDR3 is TGTGCCAGCAGTTACTCGGCAGGGGATTCACCCCTCCACTTT. Its translation: CASSYSAGDSPLHF.

This clone was detected only a few times. The CDR3 region is CASSSGHPNTGELFF. DNA of the CDR3: TGTGCCAGCAGCTCCGGACACCCCAACACCGGGGAGCTGTTTTTT. The chain employs TRBV5-4 and TRBJ2-2; D is perhaps TRBD1 (5 bases). This CDR3 has 15 residues. V lost 3 bases, J lost 2 bases, and 11 bases lay in between. Looked up from germline, CDR1 is SGHNT and CDR2 is YYREEE (reference sequence).

This sequence joins TRBV9 and TRBJ2-5; 9 positions agree with TRBD2. Germline CDR1 reads SGDLS; CDR2 reads YYNGEE. This CDR3 region has 15 residues. Trimming removed 4 bases from V and 5 bases from J; junction bases left unmatched: 9. The CDR3 sequence: CASSYGTSYGETQYF. The DNA of the CDR3 is TGTGCCAGCAGCTACGGGACTAGCTATGGTGAGACCCAGTACTTC. The full variable domain, in which reference TRBV9 and TRBJ2-5 provide the parts outside the CDR3, is DSGVTQTPKHLITATGQRVTLRCSPRSGDLSVYWYQQSLDQGLQFLIQYYNGEERAKGNILERFSAQQFPDLHSELNLSSLELGDSALYFCASSYGTSYGETQYFGPGTRLLVL.